These T cell receptor beta chains were read from a single sample in a study of blood T cell repertoires in COVID-19. Some clones are missing from TCRdb's copy, which holds only in-frame ones; the method was immunoSEQ multiplex PCR. The sample contains 110,000 or so clones, around four fifths of which appear only once. Sequenced material: peripheral blood. These TCRs come from a woman aged 60 to 75 with acute or convalescent COVID-19. Each CDR3 is given without its conserved first and last residue. Each record gives: J gene, V gene, CDR3 protein.

j_call: TRBJ2-2
v_call: TRBV5-8
cdr3_aa: ASSLLLASNTGELF

j_call: TRBJ2-1
v_call: TRBV9
cdr3_aa: ASTSGGHNEQF

j_call: TRBJ2-3
v_call: TRBV7-8
cdr3_aa: ASSLMVADTQY

j_call: TRBJ2-5
v_call: TRBV5-6
cdr3_aa: ASSRDRARTQY

j_call: TRBJ1-5
v_call: TRBV16
cdr3_aa: ASSLDRAPQPQH

j_call: TRBJ1-3
v_call: TRBV4-1
cdr3_aa: ASSQETGTKT

j_call: TRBJ1-1
v_call: TRBV28
cdr3_aa: ASSLSPGSGTIEAF

j_call: TRBJ1-2
v_call: TRBV10-3
cdr3_aa: ATSGTGDYGYT

j_call: TRBJ2-1
v_call: TRBV19
cdr3_aa: ASSASLALRSYNEQF

j_call: TRBJ1-2
v_call: TRBV7-2
cdr3_aa: ASSPRPGQGAIYT

j_call: TRBJ2-5
v_call: TRBV7-2
cdr3_aa: ASSLGISGRGETQY

j_call: TRBJ1-1
v_call: TRBV5-6
cdr3_aa: ASSLAPGTLNTEAF

j_call: TRBJ1-6
v_call: TRBV27
cdr3_aa: ASSFQGGNSPLH